The next 9 T cell receptor beta chains were all read from a single sample in a study of OX40 agonist ivuxolimab in advanced cancers. Clones were sequenced by immunoSEQ multiplex PCR, and TCRdb holds only the in-frame ones, with some missing. The sample consists of 45,000 to 65,000 clones, 88% of them appearing once. Specimen: CD4+ or CD8+ T cells sorted from blood, collected in a trial of the OX40 agonist ivuxolimab. The receptor source for this set is an adult with an advanced solid tumor such as melanoma, head and neck, liver or kidney cancer.

The rearrangement uses TRBV4-3 and TRBJ2-7; TRBD2 matches 9 bases. The CDR3 consists of 15 residues. J lost 3 bases, V lost 0 bases, and 3 bases had no gene match. The germline gives CDR1 LGHNA, CDR2 YSLEER. The DNA of the CDR3 is TGCGCCAGCAGCCAAGATCTAGCGGGACACTACGAGCAGTACTTC. Its protein product is CASSQDLAGHYEQYF.

The chain combines TRBV19 with TRBJ1-5, with D possibly being TRBD1 (5 bases). The CDR3 extends over 13 amino acids. V lost 3 bases and J 6 bases, leaving 9 bases between the germline ends. Germline values: CDR1 LNHDA, CDR2 SQIVND (reference sequence). The CDR3 nucleotides are TGTGCCAGTAGTATGGGGACTCTTCAGCCCCAGCATTTT. Translated, it gives CASSMGTLQPQHF.

The J gene is TRBJ1-2, the V gene TRBV19, with TRBD1 as a possible D gene (6 bases). V was cut by 2 bases and J by 6 bases, with 19 bases left in between. CDR3 size: 16 residues. The germline CDR1 and CDR2 sequences are LNHDA and SQIVND (reference sequence). As DNA, the CDR3 is TGTGCCAGTAGTATATATGGTGGCAGGGGCTCGAATGGCTACACCTTC. Protein product: CASSIYGGRGSNGYTF.

V usage is TRBV6-5 and J usage is TRBJ2-3, with D perhaps TRBD2 (6 bases). The CDR3 covers 14 residues. Trimming shortened V by 0 bases and J by 6 bases, and 10 bases separated the two germline ends. CDR1 is MNHEY, CDR2 SVGAGI, per germline. CDR3 amino acids: CASSYSLAADTQYF. CDR3 nucleotides: TGTGCCAGCAGTTACTCGTTAGCGGCGGATACGCAGTATTTT.

V usage is TRBV29-1 and J usage is TRBJ2-1; D gene uncertain. Between the trimmed V and J ends, which lost 8 bases and 6 bases, there was a span of 11 bases. Germline V gene data show CDR1 as SQVTM and CDR2 as ANQGSEA. The CDR3 has 11 residues. CDR3 nucleotides: TGCAGCCTACGGTCTGGCAATGAGCAGTTCTTC. Amino acid sequence: CSLRSGNEQFF.

The V gene is TRBV27, the J gene TRBJ2-5, with 9 nucleotides matching TRBD1. V dropped 7 bases and J dropped 5; count of bases not matched to a gene: 5. The V gene's germline CDR1 is MNHEY and CDR2 SMNVEV (reference sequence). This CDR3 has 13 amino acids. This CDR3 is CASTPTGGETQYF. As DNA, the CDR3 is TGTGCCAGCACCCCGACAGGGGGGGAGACCCAGTACTTC.

V is TRBV7-9 and J is TRBJ2-3, with D tentatively TRBD2 (7 bases). This CDR3 has 15 residues. Trimming took 6 bases from V and 2 from J, leaving 15 bases between them. Germline CDR1 is SEHNR and CDR2 is FQNEAQ (reference sequence). For the CDR3, the DNA is TGTGCCAGCAGGTGGGAGGGGGAGGCCACAGATACGCAGTATTTT. This translates into CASRWEGEATDTQYF.

This chain links TRBV19 with TRBJ1-5; D not resolved. Germline CDR1 reads LNHDA; CDR2 reads SQIVND (reference sequence). The CDR3 runs to 13 residues. V was trimmed by 3 bases and J by 3 bases, leaving 6 bases between them. The CDR3 DNA is TGTGCCAGTAGTATTGGGGTCAATCAGCCCCAGCATTTT. This sequence encodes CASSIGVNQPQHF.

The genes are TRBV25-1 and TRBJ2-7; D is perhaps TRBD2 (6 bases). CDR1 is MGHDK and CDR2 is SYGVNS in the germline V gene. The germline V and J ends were trimmed by 6 bases and 2 bases, with 11 bases remaining between them. The CDR3 is made up of 13 amino acids. The CDR3 nucleotides are TGTGCCAGCAGCCCCGGGACTGCCTACGAGCAGTACGTC. Encoded protein: CASSPGTAYEQYV.